The 6 T cell receptor beta chains below all came from one sample that was sequenced in a study of Graves' ophthalmopathy and Graves' hyperthyroidism. Scientists amplified the TCR beta CDR3 regions from RNA transcripts. In the first round, RT-PCR was carried out with HTBI primers, and a multiplex PCR formed the second round. TCRdb reanalysed the multiplex PCR reads using MiXCR and keeps one entry per CDR3 protein. Of over a million distinct CDR3 sequences in the sample, 35% to 45% were seen once. Material for sequencing was peripheral blood or thyroid tissue (not recorded which). These receptor sequences come from an adult man with Graves' hyperthyroidism.

This clonotype was seen only a few times. The junction shows a germline mismatch at one end, possibly a read error. The chain is built from TRBV10-3 and TRBJ1-2; D is undetermined. Germline-derived CDR1 and CDR2 are ENHRY and SYGVKD. The CDR3 runs 12 residues. The CDR3 loop reads CASSSTNSGNTF. In DNA, the CDR3 is TGTGCCAGCAGTTCCACAAACTCTGGAAACACCTTC.

Ten or more counts support this clonotype. The V and J genes are TRBV19 and TRBJ2-7, with D possibly matching TRBD1 (5 bases). The V end was cut by 4 bases, the J end by 3 bases, with 16 bases between. CDR1 and CDR2 (germline): LNHDA, SQIVND (reference sequence). The CDR3 has 15 residues. The CDR3 loop is CASSRPQGRGYEQYF. Here the CDR3 DNA reads TGTGCCAGTAGTAGGCCCCAGGGAAGAGGCTACGAGCAGTACTTC.

The sample holds a few counts of this clonotype. This chain connects TRBV7-3 to TRBJ2-6; 7 bases line up with TRBD1. The trim removed 4 bases at V and 2 bases at J, leaving 2 bases unmatched. CDR1 and CDR2 from the germline V gene are SGHTA and FQGTGA. This CDR3 region has 15 residues. The CDR3 region is CASSWQGAGANVLTF. CDR3 coding DNA: TGTGCCAGCAGCTGGCAGGGGGCTGGGGCCAACGTCCTGACTTTC.

This clonotype was observed a few times. This chain uses TRBV2 with TRBJ2-5, with 12 nucleotides matching TRBD2. The junction had 1 base not matched to a gene; V was cut back by 2 bases and J by 3 bases. The CDR3 length is 15 residues. Germline-derived CDR1 and CDR2 are SNHLY and FYNNEI. The CDR3 spells CASSERLAGEETQYF. The CDR3 region has the DNA TGTGCCAGCAGTGAAAGACTAGCGGGAGAAGAGACCCAGTACTTC.

The chain employs TRBV9 and TRBJ1-1; the match to TRBD1 covers 9 bases. The CDR3 consists of 17 residues. The germline CDR1 and CDR2 sequences are SGDLS and YYNGEE. Trimming removed 0 bases from V and 2 bases from J; junction bases left unmatched: 8. CDR3 amino acids: CASSVGDRDDLNTEAFF. In DNA, the CDR3 is TGTGCCAGCAGCGTAGGGGACAGGGATGACCTAAACACTGAAGCTTTCTTT.

The chain links TRBV10-3 to TRBJ2-7; no definite D call. With 11 bases removed from V and 6 bases from J, the gap between germline ends came to 17 bases. The germline V gene has CDR1 ENHRY and CDR2 SYGVKD. The CDR3 contains 12 residues. The CDR3, as DNA: TGTGCCTGTAGTCAGAGCGTTCTCGAGCAGTACTTC. It codes for CACSQSVLEQYF.